The rows below give T cell receptor beta chains drawn from one sample of a study of a mutant IDH1 vaccine in newly diagnosed glioma. Which antigens these TCRs recognize remains unknown. The table came from immunoSEQ multiplex PCR; TCRdb's copy has only in-frame clones and leaves some out. The profile shows some 30,000 clones, around 89% of them singletons. The sequenced sample was PBMCs, obtained from a glioma patient whose treatment included an IDH1 peptide vaccine. The receptors come from a man aged 40-50 years with glioma. CDR3s include the opening cysteine and the closing phenylalanine or tryptophan. A D gene is named only where the DNA matches it firmly. For some rows the clone size is stated as once, few or many, or as a class when expanded; others skip it.

d_call,v_call,j_call,clone_size,cdr3_aa,cdr3_nt
-,TRBV29-1,TRBJ2-7,-,CSAEGDTSYEQYF,TGCAGCGCCGAAGGGGACACATCCTACGAGCAGTACTTC
-,TRBV4-3,TRBJ1-2,-,CASSQALIQSTYGYTF,TGCGCCAGCAGCCAAGCCTTGATTCAGTCTACCTATGGCTACACCTTC
TRBD1,TRBV19,TRBJ2-7,-,CASRGQGTYEQYF,TGTGCCAGTAGGGGACAGGGGACCTACGAGCAGTACTTC
TRBD1,TRBV5-1,TRBJ2-5,-,CASRPGTGAQETQYF,TGCGCCAGCAGGCCAGGGACAGGCGCCCAAGAGACCCAGTACTTC
-,TRBV4-2,TRBJ2-6,-,CASSPRRESGANVLTF,TGTGCCAGCAGCCCCCGTCGAGAGTCTGGGGCCAACGTCCTGACTTTC
-,TRBV2,TRBJ2-7,-,CASFTEGTSYEQYF,TGTGCCAGCTTTACAGAAGGGACATCCTACGAGCAGTACTTC
-,TRBV2,TRBJ2-5,-,CASRPRLGRGETQYF,TGTGCCAGCAGACCTCGACTGGGAAGGGGAGAGACCCAGTACTTC
-,TRBV6-5,TRBJ1-1,-,CASSSWGSTKGEAFF,TGTGCCAGCAGTTCTTGGGGGTCCACAAAGGGGGAAGCTTTCTTT
-,TRBV5-4,TRBJ1-1,once,CASSLAAGTALENTEAFF,TGTGCCAGCAGCTTGGCCGCGGGGACTGCTCTGGAGAACACTGAAGCTTTCTTT
-,TRBV11-3,TRBJ1-1,once,CASSPGPPADEAFF,TGTGCCAGCAGCCCAGGACCCCCGGCGGATGAAGCTTTCTTT
-,TRBV15,TRBJ1-1,few,CATSRDLGGNLNTEAFF,TGTGCCACCAGCAGAGATTTGGGGGGCAATTTGAACACTGAAGCTTTCTTT
TRBD2,TRBV5-1,TRBJ2-3,-,CASSGLAGGTDTQYF,TGCGCCAGCTCGGGACTAGCGGGAGGAACAGATACGCAGTATTTT
TRBD1,TRBV27,TRBJ1-1,-,CARETGQRTEAFF,TGTGCCAGGGAGACAGGGCAGAGGACTGAAGCTTTCTTT
-,TRBV10-3,TRBJ1-5,-,CASAPEQGSNQPQHF,TGTGCCAGCGCCCCCGAACAGGGTAGCAATCAGCCCCAGCATTTT
TRBD1,TRBV2,TRBJ1-5,-,CASSDPGQDSNQPQHF,TGTGCCAGCAGTGATCCGGGACAGGATAGCAATCAGCCCCAGCATTTT
-,TRBV6-1,TRBJ2-7,-,CASSEGGGGAGLGEQYF,TGTGCCAGCAGTGAAGGGGGAGGCGGGGCGGGCCTAGGCGAGCAGTACTTC
TRBD2,TRBV7-2,TRBJ2-2,-,CASSWREGAGELFF,TGTGCCAGCAGTTGGCGGGAGGGAGCCGGGGAGCTGTTTTTT
TRBD1,TRBV18,TRBJ1-4,-,CASSPPPGQGREKLFF,TGTGCCAGCTCACCACCCCCGGGACAGGGTCGTGAAAAACTGTTTTTT
-,TRBV5-6,TRBJ2-2,once,CASSSIDSDTGELFF,TGTGCCAGCAGCTCGATTGACAGCGACACCGGGGAGCTGTTTTTT
-,TRBV11-3,TRBJ2-2,-,CASSPNTGVTGELFF,TGTGCCAGCAGCCCAAATACAGGAGTCACCGGGGAGCTGTTTTTT
-,TRBV7-8,TRBJ1-2,-,CASSWDSTGYGYTF,TGTGCCAGCAGCTGGGACTCGACAGGCTATGGCTACACCTTC
-,TRBV5-1,TRBJ1-1,-,CASRRDRPELFGFF,TGCGCCAGCAGACGCGACAGGCCGGAGCTTTTTGGTTTCTTT
-,TRBV19,TRBJ1-1,-,CASGNDMNTEAFF,TGTGCCAGTGGGAACGACATGAACACTGAAGCTTTCTTT
-,TRBV5-8,TRBJ1-4,-,CASTSRGFNEKLFF,TGTGCCAGCACTTCGCGCGGCTTTAATGAAAAACTGTTTTTT
TRBD1,TRBV30,TRBJ1-2,-,CAWSYGGTGATNYGYTF,TGTGCCTGGAGCTACGGCGGGACAGGGGCCACTAACTATGGCTACACCTTC
-,TRBV19,TRBJ2-2,-,CASSSPGSSGTGELFF,TGTGCCAGTAGTTCTCCCGGGTCCTCAGGCACCGGGGAGCTGTTTTTT
-,TRBV9,TRBJ1-1,medium-sized,CASSVGWAGSNTEAFF,TGTGCCAGCAGCGTAGGTTGGGCAGGATCGAACACTGAAGCTTTCTTT
TRBD2,TRBV4-3,TRBJ2-2,-,CASSQDLGGTGELFF,TGCGCCAGCAGCCAAGATCTCGGGGGGACCGGGGAGCTGTTTTTT
-,TRBV5-1,TRBJ1-2,-,CASSATQLNYGYTF,TGCGCCAGCAGCGCTACACAGCTAAACTATGGCTACACCTTC
-,TRBV7-6,TRBJ1-6,-,CASSLAGDNSPLHF,TGTGCCAGCAGCTTAGCAGGGGATAATTCACCCCTCCACTTT
-,TRBV7-6,TRBJ1-1,-,CASRHSTNTEAFF,TGTGCCAGCAGACACAGTACCAACACTGAAGCTTTCTTT
-,TRBV19,TRBJ2-3,-,CASVGRGTDTQYF,TGTGCCAGTGTAGGGCGGGGCACAGATACGCAGTATTTT
TRBD2,TRBV15,TRBJ2-1,-,CATSSFTSGGNEQFF,TGTGCCACCAGCAGCTTTACTAGCGGGGGGAATGAGCAGTTCTTC
TRBD2,TRBV6-1,TRBJ2-7,once,CAIKVPAGGPYEQYF,TGTGCCATCAAGGTTCCAGCGGGAGGGCCCTACGAGCAGTACTTC
-,TRBV15,TRBJ1-1,-,CATSSGLGLVTEAFF,TGTGCCACCAGCAGTGGGCTGGGGTTGGTCACTGAAGCTTTCTTT
-,TRBV7-8,TRBJ2-7,-,CASSLSQLEQYF,TGTGCCAGCAGCTTGTCACAGCTCGAGCAGTACTTC
-,TRBV15,TRBJ1-5,-,CATSSFPAQPQHF,TGTGCCACCAGCAGCTTCCCGGCCCAGCCCCAGCATTTT
TRBD1,TRBV30,TRBJ2-2,-,CAWDSGTAGDTGELFF,TGTGCCTGGGACTCCGGGACAGCCGGGGACACCGGGGAGCTGTTTTTT
-,TRBV4-3,TRBJ1-3,-,CASSLGPISGNTIYF,TGCGCCAGCAGCCTGGGACCGATCTCTGGAAACACCATATATTTT
TRBD2,TRBV7-2,TRBJ2-2,-,CASRQREKSGELFF,TGTGCCAGCCGCCAGCGGGAGAAATCCGGGGAGCTGTTTTTT
-,TRBV6-1,TRBJ1-1,-,CASSLSRAAFF,TGTGCCAGCAGTCTTTCTAGGGCGGCTTTCTTT
TRBD2,TRBV19,TRBJ2-3,-,CASSLGTSGTTDTQYF,TGTGCCAGTAGTCTCGGGACTAGCGGGACTACAGATACGCAGTATTTT
TRBD2,TRBV27,TRBJ2-1,-,CASSFRASGGYNEQFF,TGTGCCAGCAGTTTTCGAGCTAGCGGGGGATACAATGAGCAGTTCTTC
-,TRBV19,TRBJ1-2,-,CASSPTGFNYGYTF,TGTGCCAGTAGTCCGACAGGTTTTAACTATGGCTACACCTTC
-,TRBV7-9,TRBJ2-5,few,CASSSGPGSGETQYF,TGTGCCAGCAGCTCGGGACCAGGCTCGGGAGAGACCCAGTACTTC
-,TRBV4-2,TRBJ2-7,-,CASSQDLGGGSYEQYF,TGTGCCAGCAGCCAAGATCTGGGAGGGGGCTCCTACGAGCAGTACTTC
-,TRBV7-9,TRBJ1-5,-,CASSPGRGDNQPQHF,TGTGCCAGCAGCCCCGGCCGGGGGGACAATCAGCCCCAGCATTTT
-,TRBV27,TRBJ2-4,once,CASSKRQGLAKNIQYF,TGTGCCAGCAGTAAGCGACAGGGACTAGCCAAAAACATTCAGTACTTC
TRBD2,TRBV6-5,TRBJ2-1,-,CASRGAGVVNEQFF,TGTGCCAGCCGAGGAGCGGGAGTGGTCAATGAGCAGTTCTTC
TRBD2,TRBV4-3,TRBJ2-2,few,CASSSQLAGGLVELFF,TGCGCCAGCAGCTCCCAACTAGCGGGAGGATTAGTGGAGCTGTTTTTT
-,TRBV7-8,TRBJ1-5,-,CASSPTNPTLPQHF,TGTGCCAGCAGCCCTACCAATCCCACCCTGCCCCAGCATTTT
TRBD1,TRBV7-9,TRBJ2-4,-,CASSLGWDSPIRIQYF,TGTGCCAGCAGCTTAGGGTGGGACAGCCCGATTCGGATTCAGTACTTC
-,TRBV5-1,TRBJ1-1,-,CASSLGVNTEAFF,TGCGCCAGCAGCTTGGGGGTGAACACTGAAGCTTTCTTT
TRBD1,TRBV19,TRBJ1-3,-,CASSMDRPSSGNTIYF,TGTGCCAGTAGTATGGACAGGCCGAGCTCTGGAAACACCATATATTTT
-,TRBV4-1,TRBJ1-5,-,CASSQSFPSNQPQHF,TGCGCCAGCAGCCAAAGTTTTCCGAGCAATCAGCCCCAGCATTTT
-,TRBV9,TRBJ2-3,-,CASSVAGRVFTDTQYF,TGTGCCAGCAGCGTAGCGGGTCGGGTATTCACAGATACGCAGTATTTT
-,TRBV6-6,TRBJ2-3,once,CANRPESTDTQYF,TGCGCTAATCGCCCAGAAAGCACAGATACGCAGTATTTT
-,TRBV6-5,TRBJ1-2,-,CASSYSAQGDNYGYTF,TGTGCCAGCAGTTACTCCGCTCAGGGTGACAACTATGGCTACACCTTC
-,TRBV4-2,TRBJ2-5,-,CASSQRGYQETQYF,TGTGCCAGCAGCCAACGGGGGTACCAAGAGACCCAGTACTTC